Sequencing of this T cell receptor beta chain was carried out in a study of T-cell reconstitution after alpha-beta-depleted transplantation in children (dated by TCRdb to about 2016). About the full investigation: Using TCR repertoire profiling, the study followed T-cell immune reconstitution in a quantitative way in children after TCRalphabeta/CD19-depleted allogeneic hematopoietic cell transplantation. General findings and caveats noted by the study authors: In some patients, high TCRbeta diversity at day 60 was attributed to recipient T cells and intrathymic progenitors that had survived conditioning. Over subsequent months, a decline in hyperexpanded clone frequencies was noted, and after one year, T-cell counts and TCRbeta diversity were mostly ascribed to newly produced T cells. The apparently early recovery of alphabetaT-cell counts about two months after transplant reportedly depended on only several hundred rapidly expanded clones that came from non-depleted graft cells.

Library creation used PCR. Instrument on record: Illumina HiSeq 2500. TCR library preparation used molecular barcoding, with unique molecular identifiers applied to normalize quantification of the TCRbeta repertoire. TCRdb reprocessing: public reads trimmed at Q25 with fastp, clones called with MiXCR, in-frame beta chains kept. Under each unique CDR3 protein, matching rows form one entry showing the most common genes and DNA. Counted in this sample were hundreds of thousands of distinct CDR3 sequences; around 15% of them appeared once. The ten largest clones capture approximately 38% of the sample. Spanning cysteine to phenylalanine, the CDR3 consists of 17 amino acids. Only the CDR3 region is kept as DNA, spanning 51 bases read in frame from base 1. Here V drops 3 bases and J drops 5 bases, and the junction holds 11 bases not matched to any gene. CDR1 MGHRA and CDR2 YSYEKL are derived from the germline V gene.

The treatment or condition tag for this specimen amounts to: allogeneic hematopoietic cell transplantation with graft depleted of TCRalphabeta T cells and CD19 B cells. The transplant recipients were children given TCRalphabeta/CD19-depleted allogeneic hematopoietic cell grafts. Details on this clonotype: The antigen this receptor binds is unknown. No base quality information exists; no much larger clone differs at one position.

The source is a male patient between 2 and 15 years old who had a stem cell transplant for acute lymphoblastic leukemia, so the T cells may come from the graft donor. The V gene is TRBV4-1 and the J gene is TRBJ2-2, with 8 junctional bases fitting TRBD2. The starting material was PBMCs, mostly from graft donor cells, obtained 360 days after TCRalphabeta/CD19-depleted stem cell transplant. The CDR3 reads CASSHPGREDPTGELFF. Here is the DNA: TGCGCCAGCAGCCACCCGGGGCGGGAGGACCCTACCGGGGAGCTGTTTTTT.